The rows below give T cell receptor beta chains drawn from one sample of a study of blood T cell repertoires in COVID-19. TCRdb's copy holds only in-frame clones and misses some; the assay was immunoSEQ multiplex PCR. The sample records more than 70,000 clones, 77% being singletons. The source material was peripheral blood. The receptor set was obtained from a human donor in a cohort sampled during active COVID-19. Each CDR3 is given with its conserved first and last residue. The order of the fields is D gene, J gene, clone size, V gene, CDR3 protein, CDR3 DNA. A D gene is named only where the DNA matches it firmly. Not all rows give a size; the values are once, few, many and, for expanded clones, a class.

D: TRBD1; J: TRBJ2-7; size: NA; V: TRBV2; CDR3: CASFGGQGMDEQYF; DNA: TGTGCCAGCTTCGGAGGACAGGGGATGGACGAGCAGTACTTC
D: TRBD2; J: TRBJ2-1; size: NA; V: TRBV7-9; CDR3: CASSLARTSGGPGEQFF; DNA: TGTGCCAGCAGCTTAGCCAGGACTAGCGGGGGGCCGGGTGAGCAGTTCTTC
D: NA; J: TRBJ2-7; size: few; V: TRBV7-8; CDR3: CASRSTGPYEQYF; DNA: TGTGCCAGCAGATCAACAGGGCCTTACGAGCAGTACTTC
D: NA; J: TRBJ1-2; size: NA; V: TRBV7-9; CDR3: CASSLASSYGYTF; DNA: TGTGCCAGCAGCTTAGCGTCTTCCTATGGCTACACCTTC
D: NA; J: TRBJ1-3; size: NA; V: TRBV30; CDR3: CAWSVRQANTIYF; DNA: TGTGCCTGGAGTGTCAGACAGGCGAACACCATATATTTT
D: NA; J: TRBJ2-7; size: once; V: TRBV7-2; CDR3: CASSLATGHYEQYF; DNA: TGTGCCAGCAGCTTAGCGACAGGCCACTACGAGCAGTACTTC
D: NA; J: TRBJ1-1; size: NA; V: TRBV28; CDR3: CASSLAGTEAFF; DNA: TGTGCCAGCAGTTTGGCAGGAACTGAAGCTTTCTTT
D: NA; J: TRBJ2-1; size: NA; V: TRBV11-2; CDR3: CASSLMALEQFF; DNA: TGTGCCAGCAGCTTAATGGCTCTTGAGCAGTTCTTC
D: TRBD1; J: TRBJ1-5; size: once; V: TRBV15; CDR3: CATSRRLGQADQPQHF; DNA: TGTGCCACCAGCAGAAGACTCGGACAGGCCGATCAGCCCCAGCATTTT
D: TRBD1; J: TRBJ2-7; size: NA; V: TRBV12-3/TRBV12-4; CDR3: CASSGTGAIEQYF; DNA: TGTGCCAGCAGTGGGACAGGGGCAATCGAGCAGTACTTC
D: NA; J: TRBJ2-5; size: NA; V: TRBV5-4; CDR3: CASNTGTQQETQYF; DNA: TGTGCCAGCAATACAGGGACCCAGCAAGAGACCCAGTACTTC
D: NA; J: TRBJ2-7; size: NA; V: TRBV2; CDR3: CASRQGYEQYF; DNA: TGTGCCAGCAGGCAGGGATACGAGCAGTACTTC
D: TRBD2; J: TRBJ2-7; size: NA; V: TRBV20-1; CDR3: CSASFGGISYEQYF; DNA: TGCAGTGCTAGTTTCGGGGGGATCTCCTACGAGCAGTACTTC
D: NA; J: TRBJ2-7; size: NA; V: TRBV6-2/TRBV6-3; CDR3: CASSSTIYEQYF; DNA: TGTGCCAGCAGTTCGACAATCTACGAGCAGTACTTC
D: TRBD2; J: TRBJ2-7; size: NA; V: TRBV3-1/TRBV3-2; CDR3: CASSQAGLALYF; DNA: TGTGCCAGCAGCCAAGCGGGACTAGCTTTGTACTTC
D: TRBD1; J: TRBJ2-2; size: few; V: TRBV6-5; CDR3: CASSSQGAYTGELFF; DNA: TGTGCCAGCAGTTCACAGGGGGCATACACCGGGGAGCTGTTTTTT
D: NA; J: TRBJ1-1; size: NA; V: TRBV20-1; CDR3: CSAHEIRKAFF; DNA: TGCAGTGCTCACGAGATCAGGAAAGCTTTCTTT
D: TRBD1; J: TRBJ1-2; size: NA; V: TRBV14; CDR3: CASSRQGARSYGYTF; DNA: TGTGCCAGCAGCCGGCAGGGGGCTAGGTCTTATGGCTACACCTTC
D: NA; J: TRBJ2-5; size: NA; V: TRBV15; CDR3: CATSRELQGQETQYF; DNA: TGTGCCACCAGCAGAGAGCTCCAGGGTCAAGAGACCCAGTACTTC
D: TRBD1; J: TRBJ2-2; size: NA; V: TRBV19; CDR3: CASSSYRQGRVNGELFF; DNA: TGTGCCAGTAGTTCCTATCGACAGGGTAGGGTTAACGGGGAGCTGTTTTTT
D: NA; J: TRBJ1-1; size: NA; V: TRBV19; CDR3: CASTIRTRGNTEAFF; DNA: TGTGCCAGTACTATCCGGACAAGGGGGAACACTGAAGCTTTCTTT
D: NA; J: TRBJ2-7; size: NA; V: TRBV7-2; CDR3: CASSLGLSPYEQYF; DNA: TGTGCCAGCAGCTTAGGACTTTCCCCCTACGAGCAGTACTTC
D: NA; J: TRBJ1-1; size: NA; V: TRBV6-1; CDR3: CASSEEAGEGYTEAFF; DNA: TGTGCCAGCAGTGAAGAGGCAGGGGAAGGGTACACTGAAGCTTTCTTT
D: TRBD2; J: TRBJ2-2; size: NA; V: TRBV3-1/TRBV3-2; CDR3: CASSQDRGWLRRGGRNTGELFF; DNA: TGTGCCAGCAGCCAAGATCGAGGATGGTTGCGGCGGGGGGGCCGAAACACCGGGGAGCTGTTTTTT
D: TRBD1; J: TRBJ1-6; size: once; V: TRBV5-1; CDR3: CASSSQGAIHSPLHF; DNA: TGCGCCAGCAGCTCTCAGGGGGCCATACATTCACCCCTCCACTTT
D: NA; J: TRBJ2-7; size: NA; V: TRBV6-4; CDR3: CASSPLPAEVYEQYF; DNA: TGTGCCAGCAGCCCCCTGCCAGCGGAAGTCTACGAGCAGTACTTC
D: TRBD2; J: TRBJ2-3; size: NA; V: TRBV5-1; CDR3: CASSEGLAVDTQYF; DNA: TGCGCCAGCAGCGAGGGACTAGCGGTAGATACGCAGTATTTT
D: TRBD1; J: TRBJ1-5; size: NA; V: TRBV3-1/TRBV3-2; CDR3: CASSQGRGQGNQPQHF; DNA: TGTGCCAGCAGCCAAGGCCGGGGACAGGGCAATCAGCCCCAGCATTTT
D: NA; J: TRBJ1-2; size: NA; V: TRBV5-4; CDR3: CASSLSVRQDYGYTF; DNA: TGTGCCAGCAGCTTGTCCGTAAGGCAGGACTATGGCTACACCTTC
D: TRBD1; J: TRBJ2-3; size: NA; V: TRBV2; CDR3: CASKGTGVVGTQYF; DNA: TGTGCCAGCAAAGGGACAGGGGTCGTCGGTACGCAGTATTTT
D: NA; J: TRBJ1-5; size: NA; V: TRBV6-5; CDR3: CASRETALQPQHF; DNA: TGTGCCAGCAGGGAGACAGCACTTCAGCCCCAGCATTTT
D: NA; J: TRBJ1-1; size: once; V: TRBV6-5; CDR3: CASKRTANTEAFF; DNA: TGTGCCAGCAAGAGGACAGCGAACACTGAAGCTTTCTTT
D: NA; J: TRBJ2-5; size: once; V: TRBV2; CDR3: CASSDPRPETQYF; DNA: TGTGCCAGCAGTGACCCGAGGCCCGAGACCCAGTACTTC
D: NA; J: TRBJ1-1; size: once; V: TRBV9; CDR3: CASSVASGTEAFF; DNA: TGTGCCAGCAGCGTAGCTTCGGGAACTGAAGCTTTCTTT
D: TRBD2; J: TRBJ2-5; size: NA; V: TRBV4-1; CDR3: CASSQEFAGGEETQYF; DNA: TGCGCCAGCAGCCAAGAATTTGCGGGGGGTGAAGAGACCCAGTACTTC
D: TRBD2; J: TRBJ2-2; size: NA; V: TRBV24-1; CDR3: CATAGGGRSNTGELFF; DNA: TGTGCCACCGCCGGCGGGGGAAGATCGAACACCGGGGAGCTGTTTTTT
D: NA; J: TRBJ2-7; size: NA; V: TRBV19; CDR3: CASSPGGGSSYEQYF; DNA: TGTGCCAGTAGTCCCGGTGGGGGCAGCTCCTACGAGCAGTACTTC
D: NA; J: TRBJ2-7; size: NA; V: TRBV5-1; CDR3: CASTRGADSSYEQYF; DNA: TGCGCCAGCACCCGGGGGGCAGATAGCTCCTACGAGCAGTACTTC
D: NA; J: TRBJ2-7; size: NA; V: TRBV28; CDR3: CASTRRYEQYF; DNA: TGTGCCAGCACCAGGCGTTACGAGCAGTACTTC
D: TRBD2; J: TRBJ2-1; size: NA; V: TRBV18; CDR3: CASSQGLADYNEQFF; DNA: TGTGCCAGCTCACAGGGACTAGCGGATTACAATGAGCAGTTCTTC
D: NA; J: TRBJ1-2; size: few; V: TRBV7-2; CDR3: CASSLWRGEGYTF; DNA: TGTGCCAGCAGCTTATGGAGGGGTGAGGGCTACACCTTC
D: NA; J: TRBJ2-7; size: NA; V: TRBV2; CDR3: CATAQQGFSEQYF; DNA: TGTGCCACAGCGCAACAGGGATTCTCCGAGCAGTACTTC
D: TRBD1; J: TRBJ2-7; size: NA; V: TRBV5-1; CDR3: CASSDSTGAPGVQYF; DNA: TGCGCCAGCAGCGACTCGACAGGGGCCCCCGGTGTGCAGTACTTC
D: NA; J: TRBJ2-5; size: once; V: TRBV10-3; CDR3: CAISEWQEAIQYF; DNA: TGTGCCATCAGTGAATGGCAGGAGGCGATCCAGTACTTC
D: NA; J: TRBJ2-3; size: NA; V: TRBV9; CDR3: CASSVGWGGADTQYF; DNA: TGTGCCAGCAGCGTAGGGTGGGGCGGTGCAGATACGCAGTATTTT
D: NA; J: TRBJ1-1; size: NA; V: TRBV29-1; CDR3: CSVDGGGRTVTEAFF; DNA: TGCAGCGTCGACGGGGGGGGAAGGACGGTCACTGAAGCTTTCTTT
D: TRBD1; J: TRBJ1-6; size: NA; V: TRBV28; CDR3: CASSPTGTGYLGSPLHF; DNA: TGTGCCAGCAGTCCAACCGGGACAGGGTATTTGGGATCACCCCTCCACTTT
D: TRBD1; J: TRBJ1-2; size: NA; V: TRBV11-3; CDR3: CASSLDQGTAPYGYTF; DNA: TGTGCCAGCAGCTTAGATCAGGGGACAGCTCCCTATGGCTACACCTTC
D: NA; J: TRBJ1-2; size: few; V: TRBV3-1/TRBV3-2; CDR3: CASSQYNGVRGYTF; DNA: TGTGCCAGCAGCCAGTATAACGGAGTTCGTGGCTACACCTTC
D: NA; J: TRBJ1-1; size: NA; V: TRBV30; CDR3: CAWNPQANTEAFF; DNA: TGTGCCTGGAACCCCCAGGCGAACACTGAAGCTTTCTTT
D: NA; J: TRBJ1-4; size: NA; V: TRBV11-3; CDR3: CASSQRGNDEKLFF; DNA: TGTGCCAGCAGCCAACGGGGGAACGATGAAAAACTGTTTTTT
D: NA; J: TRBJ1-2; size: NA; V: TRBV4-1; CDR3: CASSPSSGGVAFYGYTF; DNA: TGCGCCAGCAGCCCCTCATCCGGGGGAGTGGCTTTCTATGGCTACACCTTC
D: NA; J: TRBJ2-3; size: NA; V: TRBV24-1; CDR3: CATSVGTLLGTDTQYF; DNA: TGTGCCACCAGTGTAGGGACTTTACTTGGCACAGATACGCAGTATTTT
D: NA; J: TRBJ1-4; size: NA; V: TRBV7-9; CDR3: CASSFFGEKLFF; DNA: TGTGCCAGCAGCTTTTTCGGTGAAAAACTGTTTTTT